The 8 T cell receptor beta chains in this list originate from one sample, sequenced in a study of shared clonotypes between healthy human individuals. TCRdb's table, derived via immunoSEQ multiplex PCR, lists solely in-frame clones and lacks some. The data hold roughly 170,000 clones, with roughly 70% observed a single time. The sequencing sample was made of memory CD4+ T cells sorted from blood. Sample subset: CD45RA-negative fraction. The receptors were sampled from a man aged 30-40 years in good health.

This chain links TRBV5-6 with TRBJ2-1; D might be TRBD2 (6 bases). Germline V gives CDR1 SGHDT, CDR2 YYEEEE. Deletions cut 3 bases from V and 9 bases from J, with 10 bases between. The CDR3 length is 12 residues. The CDR3 reads CASSWRGGEQFF. The CDR3 DNA follows: TGTGCCAGCAGCTGGAGGGGAGGTGAGCAGTTCTTC.

The rearrangement joins TRBV7-3 to TRBJ1-1; no definite D call. Trimming stripped 7 bases from V and 0 bases from J, with 9 bases between. The germline gives CDR1 SGHTA, CDR2 FQGTGA. The CDR3 runs 13 residues. For the CDR3, the DNA is TGTGCCAGCAACCAAGTTGTGAACACTGAAGCTTTCTTT. Translating gives CASNQVVNTEAFF.

In the case of this clone: The junction and the germline gene differ at one end; a read error may be behind it. The chain uses TRBV5-4 and TRBJ2-5; TRBD1 is a possible D gene (5 bases). The CDR3 is 15 residues long. The germline CDR1 and CDR2 sequences are SGHNT and YYREEE (reference sequence). CDR3: CASSRMLGRQETQYF. The CDR3 coding sequence is TGCGCCAGCAGCCGGATGTTGGGGCGCCAAGAGACCCAGTACTTC.

This clone was observed many times. The J gene is TRBJ1-1, the V gene TRBV14; D remains unclear. V lost 2 bases to trimming and J lost 3 bases, with 13 bases between them. The CDR3 is made up of 15 amino acids. Germline-derived CDR1 and CDR2 are SGHDN and FVKESK. The CDR3: CASSQLDAKYTEAFF. The CDR3 DNA reads as TGTGCCAGCAGCCAACTCGATGCGAAATACACTGAAGCTTTCTTT.

The J gene is TRBJ1-4, the V gene TRBV5-5, with 10 bases aligning to TRBD1. The CDR3 length is 17 residues. Trimming cost V 4 bases and J 6 bases; bases outside gene matches: 12. Per the germline V gene, CDR1 is SGHKS and CDR2 is YYEKEE (reference sequence). The CDR3 protein is CASSARGPGTGDEKLFF. CDR3 DNA sequence: TGTGCCAGCAGCGCCCGGGGACCTGGGACAGGGGATGAAAAACTGTTTTTT.

The gene calls are TRBV19 and TRBJ2-4; 15 nucleotides match TRBD2. Germline lookup yields CDR1 LNHDA and CDR2 SQIVND (reference sequence). This CDR3 comprises 19 residues. The V gene end was trimmed by 3 bases and the J gene end by 2 bases; junction bases not matched to a gene: 8. CDR3 protein: CASSIPGLAGGGSKNIQYF. The CDR3 DNA follows: TGTGCCAGTAGTATTCCGGGACTAGCGGGAGGAGGATCCAAAAACATTCAGTACTTC.

The chain has TRBV5-5 and TRBJ2-1; tentative D call: TRBD2 (5 bases). CDR1 SGHKS and CDR2 YYEKEE come from the germline V gene (reference sequence). CDR3 length equals 14 residues. V was trimmed by 4 bases and J by 9 bases, leaving 17 bases between them. The CDR3 sequence: CASSPDWASTEQFF. As DNA, the CDR3 is TGTGCCAGCAGCCCGGACTGGGCTAGCACTGAGCAGTTCTTC.

The genes are TRBV28 and TRBJ2-1, with D possibly TRBD1 on 6 matching bases. Germline V gene data show CDR1 as MDHEN and CDR2 as SYDVKM. V dropped 2 bases and J dropped 7 bases, with 12 bases sitting between them. The CDR3 is made up of 14 amino acids. CDR3 DNA: TGTGCCAGCAGTTTAGCCTGGACAGCTAATGAGCAGTTCTTC. Protein product: CASSLAWTANEQFF.